This T cell receptor beta chain was identified in a study of identical twins. TCRdb passed the 5' RACE reads through MiXCR, listing each CDR3 protein once. The sample has 520,000 or so distinct CDR3 sequences; 22% are singletons. These data also featured in a second study, about T cells expressing NK-cell markers. That report adds: Sorted CD3+CD56-NKG2C+, CD3+CD56+NKG2C- and CD3+CD56+NKG2C+ T cells were the source of the TCR beta repertoires. Sequenced donors, eight in total, included seven who were HCMV-seropositive and one who was seronegative. In a handful of donors, dominant clonotypes made up roughly 25-60.1% of CD3+CD56-NKG2C+ cells.

Sequencing was done on a sample of CD4+ T cells sorted from blood. The receptor comes from a woman between 18 and 29 years old in good health.

CDR3 sequence: CSAMDGGPSTDTQYF. In nucleotides, the CDR3 is TGCAGTGCTATGGACGGGGGACCCAGCACAGATACGCAGTATTTT. The chain carries TRBV20-1 and TRBJ2-3; tentative D call: TRBD2 (6 bases). In germline, CDR1 is DFQATT, CDR2 SNEGSKA (reference sequence). With 4 bases removed from V and 0 bases from J, the gap between germline ends came to 14 bases. There are 15 residues in the CDR3.